Below, 21 T cell receptor beta chains from the same sample are listed, as sequenced in a study of T-cell reconstitution after alpha-beta-depleted transplantation in children (dated by TCRdb to 2016 to 2017). The library came from PCR. Sequencer: Illumina HiSeq 2500. TCR library preparation used molecular barcoding, with unique molecular identifiers applied to normalize quantification of the TCRbeta repertoire. The public reads were run again by TCRdb, first through fastp at Q25 and then through MiXCR, and only productive beta chains were kept. Here each entry gathers all rows of one CDR3 protein and keeps the most common genes and DNA. In all, the sample holds some 530,000 distinct CDR3 sequences, and approximately 12% of those were seen once. The biggest ten clones account for over 5.5% of the sample. The input for sequencing was PBMCs from the stem cell graft donor, taken from the stem cell graft. The receptors shown here come from a human donor who donated a stem cell graft to a child with combined immunodeficiency.

The chain uses TRBV28 and TRBJ1-5; 9 bases line up with TRBD1. Germline V gene data show CDR1 as MDHEN and CDR2 as SYDVKM. There are 16 residues in the CDR3. V gave up 6 bases and J gave up 4 bases; unmatched junction bases: 10. CDR3 bases: TGTGCCAGCAGCCCTAGCGGGACAGGGTTTAATCAGCCCCAGCATTTT. Its protein product is CASSPSGTGFNQPQHF.

This sequence joins TRBV5-4 and TRBJ2-1; D is possibly TRBD2 (6 bases). CDR3 length equals 15 residues. With 4 bases removed from V and 0 bases from J, the gap between germline ends came to 11 bases. Germline values: CDR1 SGHNT, CDR2 YYREEE (reference sequence). The CDR3 region is CASSRGGASYNEQFF. DNA for the CDR3: TGTGCCAGCAGCCGTGGCGGGGCCTCCTACAATGAGCAGTTCTTC.

The V gene is TRBV30, the J gene TRBJ1-1, with a tentative D call TRBD1 (6 bases). Per the germline V gene, CDR1 is GTSNPN and CDR2 is SVGIG (reference sequence). V shed 2 bases and J shed 3 bases, with 10 bases lying between them. This CDR3 is 13 amino acids long. Here the CDR3 reads CAWSSNRDTEAFF. The DNA of the CDR3 is TGTGCCTGGAGTTCAAACAGGGACACTGAAGCTTTCTTT.

This clonotype has a handful of counts. This sequence joins TRBV24-1 and TRBJ2-2, with 7 bases matching TRBD1. The CDR3 has 14 residues. Per the germline V gene, CDR1 is KGHDR and CDR2 is SFDVKD. Germline trimming cut 9 bases from V and 4 bases from J; bases unmatched to any gene: 7. The CDR3 is CATAGRGTTGELFF. The CDR3 DNA sequence: TGTGCCACCGCGGGCAGGGGGACCACCGGGGAGCTGTTTTTT.

This clonotype was observed a few times. The V call is TRBV24-1, the J call TRBJ2-1; 7 positions agree with TRBD2. Looked up from germline, CDR1 is KGHDR and CDR2 is SFDVKD. The CDR3 length is 16 residues. J gave up 8 bases and V 8 bases, and 17 bases lay outside the gene matches. CDR3 bases: TGTGCCACCACCTCGAGCGGGACGTCCCCAAGGGATGAGCAGTTCTTC. Amino acid sequence: CATTSSGTSPRDEQFF.

In this sample, this clonotype turned up a few times. The V and J genes are TRBV6-5 and TRBJ2-1, with D possibly TRBD2 on 6 matching bases. This CDR3 comprises 18 residues. In germline, CDR1 is MNHEY, CDR2 SVGAGI. Trimming stripped 2 bases from V and 1 base from J, with 18 bases between. The CDR3 sequence: CASSYGAYTSRSYNEQFF. The CDR3, as DNA: TGTGCCAGCAGTTACGGAGCATATACTAGCCGGTCCTACAATGAGCAGTTCTTC.

This clonotype was found a few times. The chain combines TRBV30 with TRBJ1-4; TRBD1 might be the D (6 bases). This CDR3 spans 13 amino acids. Trimming shortened V by 2 bases and J by 8 bases, and 12 bases separated the two germline ends. Germline CDR1 reads GTSNPN; CDR2 reads SVGIG (reference sequence). This CDR3 reads CAWSKQGWEKLFF. CDR3 nucleotide sequence: TGTGCCTGGAGTAAACAGGGTTGGGAAAAACTGTTTTTT.

The table lists this clonotype with many counts. This sequence joins TRBV4-2 and TRBJ2-7; 10 bases line up with TRBD2. The CDR3 is 13 residues long. Looked up from germline, CDR1 is LGHNA and CDR2 is YNFKEQ. The V and J ends lost 10 bases and 5 bases, in that order; junction bases with no gene match: 8. This chain's CDR3 is CATGLAGVHEQYF. DNA for the CDR3: TGTGCCACAGGTCTAGCGGGAGTTCACGAGCAGTACTTC.

The rearrangement uses TRBV7-8 and TRBJ1-5; maybe TRBD1 (5 bases). The CDR3 has 17 amino acids. The V end was cut by 5 bases, the J end by 1 base, with 18 bases between. Germline V gene lookup returns CDR1 SGHVS and CDR2 FQNEAQ. CDR3 sequence (DNA): TGTGCCAGCAGCCCCGGCGGGCGACAGAAGAGCAATCAGCCCCAGCATTTT. It codes for CASSPGGRQKSNQPQHF.

The chain uses TRBV28 and TRBJ2-5; no reliable D call. Deletions cut 5 bases from V and 4 bases from J, with 14 bases between. Germline CDR1 MDHEN, CDR2 SYDVKM. This CDR3 has 14 residues. The CDR3 DNA follows: TGTGCCAGCAGTCCCCGGGTGCGGCGAGAGACCCAGTACTTC. Its protein is CASSPRVRRETQYF.

This clonotype has ten or more counts. The chain uses TRBV10-3 and TRBJ2-5; D not certain. Trimming removed 1 base at V and 2 bases at J, with 5 bases between. Germline values: CDR1 ENHRY, CDR2 SYGVKD. The CDR3 sequence is 13 residues long. The CDR3 spells CAISELLQETQYF. CDR3 DNA: TGTGCCATCAGTGAGTTATTACAAGAGACCCAGTACTTC.

The rearrangement joins TRBV19 to TRBJ2-7, with 7 bases that match TRBD2. J lost 3 bases, V lost 1 base, and 3 bases had no gene match. The length of the CDR3 is 14 residues. The germline CDR1 and CDR2 sequences are LNHDA and SQIVND (reference sequence). CDR3 in DNA: TGTGCCAGTAGTATAGGCGGGAGCCACTACGAGCAGTACTTC. It translates to CASSIGGSHYEQYF.

This CDR3 is CASSQPGLEREQYF. In nucleotides, the CDR3 is TGTGCCAGCAGCCAACCGGGACTAGAGCGCGAGCAGTACTTC. The rearrangement links TRBV11-2 to TRBJ2-7; 8 bases line up with TRBD2. Unmatched junction bases numbered 9, after V lost 5 bases and J lost 6 bases. The germline V gene has CDR1 SGHAT and CDR2 FQNNGV. The CDR3 runs to 14 residues.

The CDR3 DNA reads as TGTGCCAGCAGCTCAAACCCGATGACAGTGAACACTGAAGCTTTCTTT. Translating gives CASSSNPMTVNTEAFF. The chain recombines TRBV7-9 with TRBJ1-1; possible D gene TRBD1, 5 bases. Germline V gene data show CDR1 as SEHNR and CDR2 as FQNEAQ (reference sequence). V was shortened by 4 bases and J by 0 bases, with 15 bases between the two germline ends. This CDR3 has 16 amino acids.

This clonotype has a count of ten or more. The rearrangement uses TRBV7-9 and TRBJ2-7; D ambiguous. Germline CDR1 and CDR2: SEHNR and FQNEAQ (reference sequence). This CDR3 is built from 12 residues. V gave up 1 base and J gave up 6 bases, with 7 bases separating them. This CDR3 reads CASSLVGVEQYF. CDR3 nucleotide sequence: TGTGCCAGCAGCTTAGTAGGTGTCGAGCAGTACTTC. Drawing the rest from reference TRBV7-9 and TRBJ2-7, the complete variable domain is DTGVSQNPRHKITKRGQNVTFRCDPISEHNRLYWYRQTLGQGPEFLTYFQNEAQLEKSRLLSDRFSAERPKGSFSTLEIQRTEQGDSAMYLCASSLVGVEQYFGPGTRLTVT.

The chain combines TRBV2 with TRBJ2-3, with 9 bases aligning to TRBD1. This CDR3 is 14 amino acids long. Losses at the gene ends were 4 bases for V and 6 bases for J; bases not matched to a gene: 5. Germline V gene sequence: CDR1 SNHLY, CDR2 FYNNEI. The CDR3 nucleotides are TGTGCCAGCAGTGCCGGGACAGGGTTTGATACGCAGTATTTT. Amino acid sequence: CASSAGTGFDTQYF. Full variable domain (outside the CDR3, taken from reference TRBV2 and TRBJ2-3): EPEVTQTPSHQVTQMGQEVILRCVPISNHLYFYWYRQILGQKVEFLVSFYNNEISEKSEIFDDQFSVERPDGSNFTLKIRSTKLEDSAMYFCASSAGTGFDTQYFGPGTRLTVL.

This clonotype appeared many times. J is TRBJ2-7 and V is TRBV20-1, with 7 bases that match TRBD2. The CDR3 extends over 18 amino acids. The J segment lost 4 bases and the V segment lost 6 bases, leaving 24 bases of the junction unmatched. Germline V gene sequence: CDR1 DFQATT, CDR2 SNEGSKA (reference sequence). The CDR3 DNA reads TGCAGTGCCTCCGGGGGAGCGGGGAAAACGAATTCCCAGTACGAGCAGTACTTC. Amino acid sequence: CSASGGAGKTNSQYEQYF.

This clonotype was observed many times. The chain couples TRBV6-5 to TRBJ1-2; unclear D gene. The germline V gene has CDR1 MNHEY and CDR2 SVGAGI. This CDR3 spans 15 amino acids. V gave up 7 bases and J gave up 2 bases, with 17 bases separating them. In DNA form, the CDR3 reads TGTGCCAGCACGTTGTTTCTTATAAACAACTATGGCTACACCTTC. It is translated as CASTLFLINNYGYTF.

This clonotype was counted a few times. V and J are TRBV20-1 and TRBJ2-7, with D unclear. Germline values: CDR1 DFQATT, CDR2 SNEGSKA (reference sequence). V was shortened by 5 bases and J by 0 bases, with 8 bases between the two germline ends. The CDR3 is 12 amino acids. The CDR3 DNA reads TGCAGTGCTCTCCAAAGCTCCTACGAGCAGTACTTC. Protein: CSALQSSYEQYF.

In DNA form, the CDR3 reads TGTGCCAGCAGCTTAGGACTGCCCCAAGAGACCCAGTACTTC. It translates to CASSLGLPQETQYF. The chain joins TRBV13 to TRBJ2-5, with no clear D. With 0 bases removed from V and 1 base from J, the gap between germline ends came to 6 bases. Germline CDR1 is PRHDT and CDR2 is FYEKMQ (reference sequence). CDR3 size: 14 residues.

The rearrangement joins TRBV6-1 to TRBJ1-4, with D unclear. Trimming took off 3 bases at V and 0 bases at J, with 11 bases between the two ends. The CDR3 loop spans 16 amino acids. The germline gives CDR1 MNHNS, CDR2 SASEGT. CDR3 bases: TGTGCCAGCAGTGAGATCCACCGTGCAACTAATGAAAAACTGTTTTTT. Its protein is CASSEIHRATNEKLFF.